This section outlines one T cell receptor (beta chain) sequence together with its context. This record belongs to a study of blood T cells in healthy people across ages. A second PCR of roughly 7 to 11 cycles used a sample-barcoded 5' primer and a J-beta primer mix. TCRdb processed the 5' RACE reads anew with MiXCR; each CDR3 protein has one entry. The repertoire includes over 950,000 distinct CDR3 sequences, approximately 38% of them detected once, and roughly 14% sits in the top ten. This clonotype originated in a man between 18 and 29 years old in good health. Sequenced input: blood.

The CDR3 protein is CSARVGAARVNEQYF. In DNA form, the CDR3 reads TGCAGTGCTAGAGTTGGCGCGGCCAGAGTGAACGAGCAGTACTTC. The chain links TRBV20-1 to TRBJ2-1, with D unclear. With the DNA end fitting TRBJ2-7 better, the J assignment may be wrong. Germline CDR1 reads DFQATT; CDR2 reads SNEGSKA (reference sequence). The CDR3 is 15 amino acids.